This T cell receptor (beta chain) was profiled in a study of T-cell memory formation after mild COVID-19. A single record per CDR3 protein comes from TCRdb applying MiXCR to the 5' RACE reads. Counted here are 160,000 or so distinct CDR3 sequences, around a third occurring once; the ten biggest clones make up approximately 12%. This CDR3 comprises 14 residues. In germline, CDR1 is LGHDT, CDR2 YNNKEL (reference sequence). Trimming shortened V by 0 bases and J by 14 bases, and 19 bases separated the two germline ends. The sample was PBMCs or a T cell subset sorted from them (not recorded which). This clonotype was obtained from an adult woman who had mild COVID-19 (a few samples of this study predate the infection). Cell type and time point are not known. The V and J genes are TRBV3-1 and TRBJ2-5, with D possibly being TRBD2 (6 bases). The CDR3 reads CASSQDGQNQRAYF. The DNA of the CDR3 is TGTGCCAGCAGCCAAGATGGCCAGAACCAGCGGGCATACTTC.